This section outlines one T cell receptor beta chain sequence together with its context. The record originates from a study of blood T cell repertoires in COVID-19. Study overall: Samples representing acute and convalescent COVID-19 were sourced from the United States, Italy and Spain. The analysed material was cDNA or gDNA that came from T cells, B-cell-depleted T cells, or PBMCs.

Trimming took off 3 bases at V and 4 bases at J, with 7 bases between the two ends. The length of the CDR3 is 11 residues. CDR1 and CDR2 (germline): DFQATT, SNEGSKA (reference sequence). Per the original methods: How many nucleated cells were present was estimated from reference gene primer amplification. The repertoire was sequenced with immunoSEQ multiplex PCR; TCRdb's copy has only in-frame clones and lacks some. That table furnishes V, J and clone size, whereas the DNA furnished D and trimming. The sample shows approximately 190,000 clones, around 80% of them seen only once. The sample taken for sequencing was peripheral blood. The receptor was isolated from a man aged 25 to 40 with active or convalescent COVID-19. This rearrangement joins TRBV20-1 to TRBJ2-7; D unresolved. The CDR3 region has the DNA TGCAGTGCTAGCCCCTTATACGAGCAGTACTTC. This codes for CSASPLYEQYF.